The entry that follows covers one T cell receptor (beta chain) sequence. Its antigen is not known. The time point here: week 23, last vaccination. Vaccine doses each comprised 300 ug of mutant IDH1 20-mer peptide, with topical imiquimod. This entry is derived from a study of a mutant IDH1 vaccine in newly diagnosed glioma. Study background: Once 4-6 weeks had passed after radiotherapy alone, vaccination started, or it started with temozolomide cycles. Pretreatment consisted of radiotherapy, temozolomide, or both, with most receiving both. Treated patients were approximately 62% male, about 38% female, mean age about 43 years.

Generated by immunoSEQ multiplex PCR, the TCRdb table keeps only in-frame clones and is missing some. The sample lists about 60,000 clones, 84% seen once, with about 14% in the top ten. Study-wide results and limits: In 80% to 95% of patients, immune responses induced by the vaccine occurred.

Germline CDR1 SQVTM, CDR2 ANQGSEA. The CDR3 loop spans 15 amino acids. Between the trimmed V and J ends, which lost 8 bases and 7 bases, there was a span of 21 bases. The V call is TRBV29-1, the J call TRBJ1-6; D perhaps matches TRBD1 (5 bases). The material sequenced was PBMCs, taken from a glioma patient whose treatment included an IDH1 peptide vaccine. This TCR was recovered from a man aged 18 to 29 with glioma. The CDR3 sequence: CSPKRGEGRNSPLHF. The DNA for the CDR3 is TGCAGCCCGAAACGAGGGGAGGGGAGGAATTCACCCCTCCACTTT.